These T cell receptor beta chains were read from a single sample in a study of monozygotic twins with inflammatory bowel disease. Each CDR3 protein gets one entry in TCRdb, which reprocessed the 5' RACE reads and gives no DNA. Its table lists about 210,000 distinct CDR3 sequences. The specimen was blood. The origin of the receptors is a human donor with ulcerative colitis or Crohn's disease, or a healthy co-twin of an affected twin (not recorded which). CDR3s include the opening cysteine and the closing phenylalanine or tryptophan.

j_gene	v_gene	CDR3aa
TRBJ2-1	TRBV20-1	CSASDSRFALAGGDEQFF
TRBJ1-5	TRBV3-1	CASSQEGAWNQPQHF
TRBJ1-5	TRBV2	CASLSTTLDRRFEPQHF
TRBJ2-7	TRBV11-2	CASSSVGRGRDDYEQYF
TRBJ2-3	TRBV6-1	CASSEAVHNTQYF
TRBJ2-3	TRBV15	CATSRQRAIDTQYF
TRBJ2-5	TRBV18	CASSPRIQIYQETQYF
TRBJ2-7	TRBV12-3/TRBV12-4	CASSPYDRGGYEQYF
TRBJ2-5	TRBV15	CATSRDREGPETQYF
TRBJ1-6	TRBV2	CASGFGSPGDFYSPLHF
TRBJ1-1	TRBV3-1	CASSQVGFGNTEAFF